Following are 26 T cell receptor beta chains from one sample sequenced in a study of blood T cell repertoires in COVID-19. Only in-frame clones appear in the TCRdb table, and some are missing; sequencing was by immunoSEQ multiplex PCR. The sample gives approximately 390,000 clones, about 87% of which show up once; approximately 2.4% is in the top ten. The material sequenced was peripheral blood. The receptors stem from a woman aged 55-69 years with COVID-19, enrolled during active disease.

The chain employs TRBV5-1 and TRBJ1-3, with a tentative D call TRBD1 (6 bases). V was clipped by 0 bases and J by 4 bases, with 11 bases between them. The germline CDR1 and CDR2 sequences are SGHRS and YFSETQ. CDR3 size: 15 residues. In nucleotides, the CDR3 is TGCGCCAGCAGCTTGGACACAGGGCAAGGAAACACCATATATTTT. Translating gives CASSLDTGQGNTIYF.

The chain links TRBV3-1 (or the pseudogene TRBV3-2) to TRBJ1-1; D is unresolved. Between the trimmed V and J ends, which lost 4 bases and 4 bases, there was a span of 16 bases. Per germline, CDR1 LGHDT and CDR2 YNNKEL (reference sequence). CDR3 length: 15 residues. The CDR3 is CASSPLGGGSTEAFF. The CDR3 nucleotides are TGTGCCAGCAGCCCATTGGGCGGAGGAAGCACTGAAGCTTTCTTT.

This chain connects TRBV28 to TRBJ1-1; 7 positions match TRBD1. V lost 5 bases to trimming and J lost 6 bases; unmatched junction nucleotides: 9. Germline V CDR1 and CDR2: MDHEN, SYDVKM. The CDR3 extends over 14 amino acids. The DNA of the CDR3 is TGTGCCAGCAGTCTACAGGGAGGACAGGCTGAAGCTTTCTTT. Its protein product is CASSLQGGQAEAFF. The complete variable domain, with remaining parts taken from reference TRBV28 and TRBJ1-1, reads DVKVTQSSRYLVKRTGEKVFLECVQDMDHENMFWYRQDPGLGLRLIYFSYDVKMKEKGDIPEGYSVSREKKERFSLILESASTNQTSMYLCASSLQGGQAEAFFGQGTRLTVV.

This sequence joins TRBV7-3 and TRBJ2-5; 11 bases line up with TRBD2. Germline CDR1 and CDR2: SGHTA and FQGTGA. V lost 2 bases, J lost 1 base, and 0 bases stayed unmatched. The CDR3 runs to 15 residues. CDR3 amino acids: CASSLLAGGQETQYF. In DNA, the CDR3 is TGTGCCAGCAGCTTACTAGCGGGGGGCCAAGAGACCCAGTACTTC.

The chain is built from TRBV5-1 and TRBJ2-2, with TRBD1 matching 11 bases. The CDR3 sequence is 16 residues long. Germline CDR1 SGHRS, CDR2 YFSETQ. The junction had 4 bases not matched to a gene; V was cut back by 0 bases and J by 6 bases. The CDR3 region is CASSLEGQGVSGELFF. CDR3 in DNA: TGCGCCAGCAGCTTGGAGGGACAGGGGGTATCCGGGGAGCTGTTTTTT.

The V and J genes are TRBV28 and TRBJ1-5, with D maybe TRBD1 (5 bases). The CDR3 is made up of 13 amino acids. V was pared by 10 bases and J by 6 bases, with 16 bases between. CDR1 is MDHEN, CDR2 SYDVKM, per germline. Here the CDR3 DNA reads TGTGCCACGGGGGGGTTAATGGGTCAGCCCCAGCATTTT. Its protein is CATGGLMGQPQHF.

This clone has a handful of counts. V is TRBV19 and J is TRBJ1-1, with D uncertain. Germline V gives CDR1 LNHDA, CDR2 SQIVND (reference sequence). This CDR3 has 15 amino acids. Trimming shortened V by 2 bases and J by 1 base, and 11 bases separated the two germline ends. The CDR3: CASSIQNGQNTEAFF. CDR3 DNA sequence: TGTGCCAGTAGTATACAGAATGGGCAGAACACTGAAGCTTTCTTT.

The chain recombines TRBV6-5 with TRBJ1-3; tentative D call: TRBD1 (5 bases). V lost 8 bases, J lost 0 bases, and 14 bases lay in between. The CDR3 is 15 amino acids. The V gene's germline CDR1 is MNHEY and CDR2 SVGAGI. The CDR3 DNA sequence: TGTGCCAGCGCGCTCTACAGGTTCTCTGGAAACACCATATATTTT. Translated, it gives CASALYRFSGNTIYF.

V and J are TRBV9 and TRBJ2-3, with 8 bases aligning to TRBD1. Unmatched junction bases numbered 11, after V lost 4 bases and J lost 4 bases. This CDR3 is 16 amino acids long. The germline V gene has CDR1 SGDLS and CDR2 YYNGEE. Here the CDR3 DNA reads TGTGCCAGCAGCCAGTGGACAGGGAAGGAGGCAGATACGCAGTATTTT. Amino acids: CASSQWTGKEADTQYF.

J is TRBJ2-2 and V is TRBV6-6; D is ambiguous. V lost 6 bases, J lost 6 bases, and 11 bases lay in between. This CDR3 spans 13 amino acids. Germline values: CDR1 MNHNY, CDR2 SVGAGI (reference sequence). The DNA of the CDR3 is TGTGCCAGCAGCCCAAACTTCCCCGGGGAGCTGTTTTTT. Its translation is CASSPNFPGELFF.

The chain joins TRBV19 to TRBJ1-2, with 8 nucleotides matching TRBD1. V gave up 3 bases and J gave up 7 bases; unmatched junction bases: 10. Germline CDR1 reads LNHDA; CDR2 reads SQIVND (reference sequence). This CDR3 is built from 15 residues. As DNA, the CDR3 is TGTGCCAGTAGTATCCCCGGACAGGGCTGGGCTGGCTACACCTTC. It yields the protein CASSIPGQGWAGYTF.

The rearrangement joins TRBV18 to TRBJ1-4; 7 positions match TRBD1. CDR3 length: 14 residues. Germline CDR1 and CDR2: KGHSH and LQKENI. J was trimmed by 2 bases and V by 8 bases; bases with no gene match: 5. Here the CDR3 reads CASAPTGTNEKLFF. In DNA form, the CDR3 reads TGTGCCAGCGCCCCGACAGGGACTAATGAAAAACTGTTTTTT.

CDR3 nucleotides: TGTGCCAGTAGTGTTTTTACCGGACAGGCGCGAAACTATGGCTACACCTTC. Its translation: CASSVFTGQARNYGYTF. The chain recombines TRBV19 with TRBJ1-2, with 7 bases identical to TRBD1. Unmatched junction bases numbered 14, after V lost 5 bases and J lost 2 bases. The germline V gene encodes CDR1 LNHDA and CDR2 SQIVND (reference sequence). This CDR3 is 17 amino acids long.

The gene calls are TRBV27 and TRBJ2-1; tentative D call: TRBD2 (5 bases). V lost 3 bases and J 6 bases, leaving 9 bases between the germline ends. CDR3 size: 13 residues. Germline lookup yields CDR1 MNHEY and CDR2 SMNVEV (reference sequence). CDR3 protein: CASSLGVGNEQFF. The CDR3 DNA reads as TGTGCCAGCAGTTTGGGAGTGGGCAATGAGCAGTTCTTC.

This chain uses TRBV27 with TRBJ1-1, with a tentative D call TRBD1 (6 bases). CDR3 length: 13 amino acids. The germline V and J ends were trimmed by 1 base and 6 bases, with 9 bases remaining between them. From germline, CDR1 is MNHEY and CDR2 SMNVEV (reference sequence). In DNA, the CDR3 is TGTGCCAGCAGTTTATACTCAGGGGCTGAAGCTTTCTTT. It yields the protein CASSLYSGAEAFF.

This chain joins TRBV9 and TRBJ1-2; D is unclear. Germline CDR1 reads SGDLS; CDR2 reads YYNGEE. V was cut by 4 bases and J by 1 base, with 11 bases left in between. The CDR3 consists of 14 residues. The CDR3 nucleotides read TGTGCCAGCAGCCCCCACACGAATAACTATGGCTACACCTTC. The encoded protein is CASSPHTNNYGYTF. Using reference TRBV9 and TRBJ1-2 for the parts outside the CDR3, the full variable domain is DSGVTQTPKHLITATGQRVTLRCSPRSGDLSVYWYQQSLDQGLQFLIQYYNGEERAKGNILERFSAQQFPDLHSELNLSSLELGDSALYFCASSPHTNNYGYTFGSGTRLTVV.

The chain has TRBV5-6 and TRBJ1-1, with D perhaps matching TRBD1 (5 bases). The CDR3 totals 16 residues. V was shortened by 4 bases and J by 0 bases, with 16 bases between the two germline ends. Germline CDR1 reads SGHDT; CDR2 reads YYEEEE. This CDR3 reads CASSISGGTMNTEAFF. CDR3 bases: TGTGCCAGCAGCATCTCCGGGGGTACCATGAACACTGAAGCTTTCTTT.

V and J are TRBV6-1 and TRBJ1-6, with D possibly being TRBD1 (5 bases). The V gene lost 3 bases and the J gene lost 10 bases, with 10 bases spanning the gap. Germline V gene lookup returns CDR1 MNHNS and CDR2 SASEGT. This CDR3 spans 13 amino acids. The CDR3 is CASSDRGNSPLHF. DNA of the CDR3: TGTGCCAGCAGTGATCGGGGGAACTCACCCCTCCACTTT.

The rearrangement joins TRBV5-6 to TRBJ1-1, with TRBD1 identical over 8 bases. The trim removed 0 bases at V and 5 bases at J, leaving 3 bases unmatched. The V gene's germline CDR1 is SGHDT and CDR2 YYEEEE. The CDR3 extends over 14 amino acids. The CDR3 DNA reads as TGTGCCAGCAGCTTGGGACAGGGGAGGACTGAAGCTTTCTTT. It is translated as CASSLGQGRTEAFF.

The V call is TRBV11-2, the J call TRBJ1-1; the D gene is possibly TRBD1 (5 bases). The CDR3 has 13 residues. Germline-derived CDR1 and CDR2 are SGHAT and FQNNGV. Trimming removed 6 bases at V and 1 base at J, with 9 bases between. CDR3 sequence (DNA): TGTGCCAGCAGTCCTACAGGGAACACTGAAGCTTTCTTT. It codes for CASSPTGNTEAFF.

This clone was counted only a few times. Germline and junction disagree at one end, which may indicate a read error. J is TRBJ2-2 and V is TRBV27; TRBD1 is a possible D gene (6 bases). The CDR3 sequence is 18 residues long. Germline assignment: CDR1 MNHEY and CDR2 SMNVEV (reference sequence). The CDR3 sequence: CASLIGQNPNPEHRGAVF. The DNA of the CDR3 is TGTGCCAGTTTGATAGGACAGAACCCTAACCCGGAACACCGGGGAGCTGTTTTT.

This sequence joins TRBV6-5 and TRBJ2-1, with 7 bases that match TRBD2. After removal of 9 bases from V and 4 bases from J, the junction contained 9 bases not matched to a gene. Germline-derived CDR1 and CDR2 are MNHEY and SVGAGI. The CDR3 is 14 amino acids. For the CDR3, the DNA is TGTGCCAGTTCCGCGGGGGACGCGTACAATGAGCAGTTCTTC. Protein: CASSAGDAYNEQFF.

This chain uses TRBV12-3 or TRBV12-4 with TRBJ1-5; D might be TRBD1 (5 bases). CDR3 length equals 13 residues. V was shortened by 5 bases and J by 9 bases, with 14 bases between the two germline ends. The CDR3 region is CASSHLDSVPQHF. The CDR3 coding sequence is TGTGCCAGCAGTCACCTAGACAGCGTGCCCCAGCATTTT.

The chain is built from TRBV3-1 (or the pseudogene TRBV3-2) and TRBJ1-2; no clear D. Germline CDR1 is LGHDT and CDR2 is YNNKEL (reference sequence). V dropped 4 bases and J dropped 3 bases, with 6 bases sitting between them. The CDR3 runs to 12 residues. The CDR3 coding sequence is TGTGCCAGCAGCCCAGGCGACTATGGCTACACCTTC. Protein: CASSPGDYGYTF.

The V gene is TRBV6-1, the J gene TRBJ2-7; tentatively, D is TRBD2 (6 bases). The CDR3 has 14 residues. V lost 2 bases, J lost 4 bases, and 12 bases lay in between. Germline-derived CDR1 and CDR2 are MNHNS and SASEGT. The CDR3 spells CASSEYGGRYEQYF. The DNA for the CDR3 is TGTGCCAGCAGTGAATACGGGGGAAGGTACGAGCAGTACTTC.

The chain links TRBV7-2 to TRBJ2-1; a weak D match, TRBD1 (5 bases). CDR3 length equals 15 residues. The germline V gene has CDR1 SGHTA and CDR2 FQGNSA. V was pared by 1 base and J by 2 bases, with 9 bases between. CDR3 nucleotides: TGTGCCAGCAGCTTAGTAGGGGCCCCCTACAATGAGCAGTTCTTC. This sequence encodes CASSLVGAPYNEQFF.